This TCR beta chain was sequenced during a study of CD8 T cells in ankylosing spondylitis. This clonotype came up many times. Its antigen is currently unknown. Findings and caveats of the study: A motif of under ten highly homologous TCR beta variants was seen as apparently characteristic of ankylosing spondylitis blood.

One entry per CDR3 protein results from TCRdb running MiXCR on the 5' RACE reads. The sample includes under 300,000 distinct CDR3 sequences, around 10% of them seen just once. V lost 3 bases and J lost 1; bases outside the gene matches: 4. The length of the CDR3 is 16 residues. Sequenced sample: blood, either unsorted or a sorted T cell fraction (not recorded which). The chain carries TRBV12-3 or TRBV12-4 and TRBJ1-5; TRBD1 aligns across 9 bases. The TCR originated in a male donor with ankylosing spondylitis or in good health (not recorded which). Here the CDR3 reads CASSFWDRVSNQPQHF. CDR3 bases: TGTGCCAGCAGTTTCTGGGACAGGGTAAGCAATCAGCCCCAGCATTTT.